This TCR beta chain was recovered during a study of identical twins. Points from the study as a whole: Because invariant MAIT and iNKT cells could be present, zero-insertion analyses could be partly confounded.

Unique molecular identifiers were present on the cDNA, which also gained a universal primer site by template switching. One entry per CDR3 protein, called by TCRdb with MiXCR from the 5' RACE reads. The sample records 500,000 or so distinct CDR3 sequences, roughly 21% being singletons. The CDR3 contains 12 residues. Germline V lookup: CDR1 SGHAT, CDR2 FQNNGV. Trimming left V 5 bases short and J 14 bases short, with 13 bases between. The donors were all healthy and Caucasian. Of note for this clonotype: Its antigen remains unidentified.

This sample also appeared in a second study, on T cells expressing NK-cell markers. Per that paper: Seven sequenced donors out of eight were HCMV-seropositive, one seronegative.

The receptor was derived from a woman aged 18-29 years in good health. The sample consisted of CD4+ T cells sorted from blood. V usage is TRBV11-2 and J usage is TRBJ1-6, with D unclear. The CDR3 sequence: CASSVMGGTLHF. The CDR3 coding sequence is TGTGCCAGCAGCGTTATGGGAGGAACCCTCCACTTT.